These 15 T cell receptor beta chains were all obtained from the same sample, sequenced in a study of OX40 agonist ivuxolimab in advanced cancers. The method was the immunoSEQ multiplex PCR assay. TCRdb's version of the immuneACCESS table is confined to in-frame rearrangements and falls short of the full clone set. An unresolved V gene accounts for under half of the shortfall where checked; the remainder is of unknown origin. The sample data list about 94,000 clones, and 87% of these were observed just once. About 0.33% of the sample belongs to the ten largest clones. The source material was CD4+ or CD8+ T cells sorted from blood, sampled in a trial of the OX40 agonist ivuxolimab. These receptors all come from an adult with an advanced solid tumor such as melanoma, head and neck, liver or kidney cancer.

The DNA of the CDR3 is TGTGCCAGCAGCAACAGGGGAAGCGGCAATCAGCCCCAGCATTTT. Its protein product is CASSNRGSGNQPQHF. The rearrangement uses TRBV6-5 and TRBJ1-5; 7 bases agree with TRBD1. Germline CDR1 reads MNHEY; CDR2 reads SVGAGI. This CDR3 has 15 amino acids. With V trimmed by 6 bases and J by 2 bases, 7 bases remained unmatched.

The chain uses TRBV7-8 and TRBJ2-1; 8 bases align to TRBD2. Trimming cost V 9 bases and J 8 bases; bases outside gene matches: 15. From germline, CDR1 is SGHVS and CDR2 FQNEAQ. The CDR3 covers 15 residues. The CDR3 sequence is CASDYGTGGFDEQFF. In DNA, the CDR3 is TGTGCCAGTGACTACGGGACGGGGGGGTTCGATGAGCAGTTCTTC.

This sequence joins TRBV5-1 and TRBJ1-2, with 9 positions matching TRBD1. The CDR3 consists of 14 residues. The V gene end was trimmed by 5 bases and the J gene end by 3 bases; junction bases not matched to a gene: 5. Per germline, CDR1 SGHRS and CDR2 YFSETQ. CDR3 amino acids: CASRIQGADYGYTF. The CDR3 DNA reads as TGCGCCAGCAGGATACAGGGGGCTGACTATGGCTACACCTTC.

This clone was counted once. V is TRBV9 and J is TRBJ2-2; TRBD1 matches 9 bases. Trimming at V came to 3 bases and at J to 5 bases, leaving 8 bases not matched to a gene. CDR1 is SGDLS, CDR2 YYNGEE, per germline. The length of the CDR3 is 16 residues. CDR3 amino acids: CASSGPGQGATGELFF. The CDR3 nucleotides read TGTGCCAGCAGCGGACCGGGACAGGGAGCAACCGGGGAGCTGTTTTTT.

J is TRBJ2-3 and V is TRBV4-3; either TRBD1 or TRBD2 may supply D (7 bases each). From germline, CDR1 is LGHNA and CDR2 YSLEER. The CDR3 spans 18 residues. Trimming pared 1 base from V and 4 bases from J, leaving 21 bases between. CDR3 sequence reads: CASSQGGRGGAGADTQYF. The CDR3 bases are TGCGCCAGCAGCCAAGGAGGCAGGGGGGGCGCCGGGGCAGATACGCAGTATTTT.

The chain recombines TRBV6-5 with TRBJ1-2; D call uncertain. V lost 0 bases to trimming and J lost 4 bases, with 12 bases between them. Germline values: CDR1 MNHEY, CDR2 SVGAGI. This CDR3 spans 15 amino acids. The CDR3 loop reads CASSYSGGKSYGYTF. In nucleotides, the CDR3 is TGTGCCAGCAGTTACTCTGGTGGCAAGTCCTATGGCTACACCTTC.

The chain recombines TRBV6-5 with TRBJ1-2; D perhaps matches TRBD1 (6 bases). The CDR3 extends over 14 amino acids. V was pared by 7 bases and J by 0 bases, with 12 bases between. The germline CDR1 and CDR2 sequences are MNHEY and SVGAGI. The CDR3 loop reads CASIKRGANYGYTF. CDR3 sequence (DNA): TGTGCCAGCATTAAGAGGGGGGCTAACTATGGCTACACCTTC.

This rearrangement joins TRBV7-2 to TRBJ2-6; tentative D call: TRBD1 (5 bases). The CDR3 runs to 15 residues. The V and J ends lost 5 bases and 4 bases respectively, with 12 bases between them. The germline gives CDR1 SGHTA, CDR2 FQGNSA. This CDR3 reads CASSERTIGANVLTF. CDR3 nucleotides: TGTGCCAGCAGCGAACGGACAATCGGGGCCAACGTCCTGACTTTC.

This chain links TRBV5-5 with TRBJ1-2; maybe TRBD1 (5 bases). The CDR3 length is 17 residues. V shed 1 base and J shed 2 bases, with 18 bases lying between them. Germline loops: CDR1 SGHKS, CDR2 YYEKEE (reference sequence). CDR3 sequence (DNA): TGTGCCAGCAGCTTGAGGACAATGCTCCTAGTCAACTATGGCTACACCTTC. Its translation: CASSLRTMLLVNYGYTF.

J is TRBJ1-1 and V is TRBV7-8, with a tentative D call TRBD1 (5 bases). V gave up 2 bases and J gave up 5 bases, with 12 bases separating them. The germline CDR1 and CDR2 sequences are SGHVS and FQNEAQ. The CDR3 sequence is 14 residues long. The CDR3 DNA reads as TGTGCCAGCAGCTTACCCCTGGGGGGAACTGAAGCTTTCTTT. It yields the protein CASSLPLGGTEAFF.

This rearrangement joins TRBV28 to TRBJ1-2; D uncertain. This CDR3 has 13 amino acids. Germline V gene lookup returns CDR1 MDHEN and CDR2 SYDVKM. The V gene lost 6 bases and the J gene lost 7 bases, with 15 bases spanning the gap. The CDR3 nucleotides are TGTGCCAGCAGACTTTCACAGAAAGGTGGCTACACCTTC. Its protein product is CASRLSQKGGYTF.

This sequence joins TRBV5-6 and TRBJ2-3; 9 bases line up with TRBD2. V gave up 2 bases and J gave up 5 bases; unmatched junction bases: 12. Per germline, CDR1 SGHDT and CDR2 YYEEEE. This CDR3 spans 17 amino acids. The CDR3 DNA is TGTGCCAGCAGCTTCGACTTGCGGGGGGGACGTGGAGATACGCAGTATTTT. It specifies CASSFDLRGGRGDTQYF.

The V gene is TRBV12-5, the J gene TRBJ2-7; D is perhaps TRBD1 or TRBD2 (6 bases each). Trimming shortened V by 2 bases and J by 5 bases, and 10 bases separated the two germline ends. Germline values: CDR1 LGHNT, CDR2 FRNRAP. The CDR3 is made up of 13 amino acids. The CDR3 loop reads CASGLSGGNEQYF. CDR3 in DNA: TGTGCTAGTGGTTTGTCCGGGGGCAACGAGCAGTACTTC.

The chain uses TRBV19 and TRBJ2-7; 11 positions agree with TRBD1. Unmatched junction bases numbered 4, after V lost 4 bases and J lost 5 bases. The CDR3 has 14 amino acids. The germline CDR1 and CDR2 sequences are LNHDA and SQIVND (reference sequence). This CDR3 is CASSKDRGLHEQYF. CDR3 bases: TGTGCCAGTAGTAAGGACAGGGGGCTACACGAGCAGTACTTC.

V is TRBV30 and J is TRBJ2-6; D call uncertain. Germline CDR1 and CDR2: GTSNPN and SVGIG (reference sequence). The V end lost 3 bases, the J end lost 3 bases, and 9 bases lay between the germline ends. The CDR3 loop spans 14 amino acids. The DNA for the CDR3 is TGTGCCTGGAGCGGGCTGATTGGGGCCAACGTCCTGACTTTC. Residues: CAWSGLIGANVLTF.